The 15 T cell receptor beta chains listed next were all sequenced from one sample in a study of CD8 T cells in ankylosing spondylitis. Broader study findings: Roughly eight highly homologous variants formed a TCR beta motif that appeared characteristic of ankylosing spondylitis blood.

Each CDR3 protein gets one entry after TCRdb re-called the 5' RACE reads with MiXCR. The sample lists approximately 550,000 distinct CDR3 sequences, about 13% occurring once. Their antigen targets remain unknown. Sequenced input: blood, either unsorted or a sorted T cell fraction (not recorded which). The receptors here all came from a male donor with ankylosing spondylitis.

This clonotype was seen at least ten times. The gene calls are TRBV4-2 and TRBJ2-1; D unresolved. V was trimmed by 0 bases and J by 5 bases, leaving 8 bases between them. The CDR3 totals 14 residues. Germline CDR1 is LGHNA and CDR2 is YNFKEQ. The DNA of the CDR3 is TGTGCCAGCAGCCAAGATGGCAGGAACAATGAGCAGTTCTTC. Translating gives CASSQDGRNNEQFF.

This clonotype showed up many times. This chain links TRBV5-1 with TRBJ2-3; D call uncertain. V lost 2 bases to trimming and J lost 2 bases, with 6 bases between them. The CDR3 has 13 residues. Germline V lookup: CDR1 SGHRS, CDR2 YFSETQ. CDR3 sequence (DNA): TGCGCCAGCAGCTTACAAGTCACAGATACGCAGTATTTT. Protein sequence: CASSLQVTDTQYF.

This clonotype has just a few counts. The chain links TRBV7-7 to TRBJ2-1; no firm D call. This CDR3 has 14 residues. Trimming removed 9 bases at V and 0 bases at J, with 12 bases between. Germline V gives CDR1 SSHAT, CDR2 FNYEAQ (reference sequence). The chain's CDR3 is CASAPASSYNEQFF. The CDR3 nucleotides read TGTGCCAGTGCCCCGGCCTCCTCCTACAATGAGCAGTTCTTC.

This chain uses TRBV10-3 with TRBJ1-5; a weak D match, TRBD1 (5 bases). The CDR3 is 16 amino acids. Trimming took off 0 bases at V and 7 bases at J, with 16 bases between the two ends. The germline CDR1 and CDR2 sequences are ENHRY and SYGVKD. CDR3 protein: CAISESRQGLGQPQHF. The CDR3 DNA follows: TGTGCCATCAGTGAGTCGCGGCAGGGATTAGGCCAGCCCCAGCATTTT.

Note on this clonotype: This clone may be a read error of a much larger clone one base away. The V gene is TRBV10-2, the J gene TRBJ2-3; 11 bases align to TRBD2. The germline V gene has CDR1 WSHSY and CDR2 SAAADI. The CDR3 has 15 residues. This CDR3 reads CTSRVTSGSGDTQYF. For the CDR3, the DNA is TGCACCAGCAGGGTTACTAGCGGGAGTGGGGATACGCAGTATTTT.

This clonotype has just a few counts. The chain joins TRBV5-1 to TRBJ1-1; the D is unclear. Germline V gene data show CDR1 as SGHRS and CDR2 as YFSETQ. V lost 0 bases and J lost 0, with 9 bases in between. The CDR3 runs to 15 residues. The CDR3 reads CASSLGQYMNTEAFF. CDR3 in DNA: TGCGCCAGCAGCTTGGGTCAGTATATGAACACTGAAGCTTTCTTT.

This clonotype has at least ten counts. The chain couples TRBV12-3 or TRBV12-4 to TRBJ2-5; 7 positions agree with TRBD1. The CDR3 length is 15 residues. Trimming at V came to 6 bases and at J to 2 bases, leaving 9 bases not matched to a gene. The CDR3 nucleotides are TGTGCCAGCAGCCGGGCAGGGGGAGATCAAGAGACCCAGTACTTC. This sequence encodes CASSRAGGDQETQYF.

The gene calls are TRBV12-3 or TRBV12-4 and TRBJ1-4; 7 bases are a match to TRBD1. There are 15 residues in the CDR3. V shed 7 bases and J 2 bases; nucleotides not matched to a gene: 7. CDR3 residues: CASNPRGQTNEKLFF. In DNA, the CDR3 is TGTGCCAGCAACCCTAGGGGACAGACTAATGAAAAACTGTTTTTT.

V gene TRBV7-9 combines with J gene TRBJ1-4; D gene uncertain. The CDR3 has 17 amino acids. Trimming left V 7 bases short and J 1 base short, with 19 bases between. Looked up from germline, CDR1 is SEHNR and CDR2 is FQNEAQ (reference sequence). CDR3 protein: CASTLLALHGTNEKLFF. DNA of the CDR3: TGTGCCAGCACCCTGCTCGCCCTTCATGGAACTAATGAAAAACTGTTTTTT.

This clonotype was counted many times. This chain joins TRBV12-3 or TRBV12-4 and TRBJ2-5; D might be TRBD1 (5 bases). The CDR3 spans 13 residues. Trimming left V 3 bases short and J 5 bases short, with 10 bases between. CDR3 coding DNA: TGTGCCAGCAGTTTGACCAGGGATGAGACCCAGTACTTC. Protein: CASSLTRDETQYF.

In its sample, this clonotype was seen a few times. The V and J genes are TRBV20-1 and TRBJ2-1; 7 nucleotides align to TRBD2. In germline, CDR1 is DFQATT, CDR2 SNEGSKA (reference sequence). Unmatched junction bases numbered 12, after V lost 0 bases and J lost 4 bases. This CDR3 has 17 amino acids. The CDR3 nucleotides are TGCAGTGCTAGAGATGGAGCGGGACGATATCCTTACAATGAGCAGTTCTTC. This encodes CSARDGAGRYPYNEQFF.

This clonotype was picked up many times. The rearrangement links TRBV12-3 or TRBV12-4 to TRBJ2-5, with 9 positions matching TRBD1. The CDR3 has 15 residues. V gave up 1 base and J gave up 4 bases; unmatched junction bases: 4. CDR3 loop: CASSLGGQGTETQYF. CDR3 nucleotides: TGTGCCAGCAGTTTAGGGGGACAGGGTACAGAGACCCAGTACTTC.

The chain has TRBV10-3 and TRBJ2-3; unclear D gene. There are 14 residues in the CDR3. Looked up from germline, CDR1 is ENHRY and CDR2 is SYGVKD. Trimming removed 4 bases at V and 3 bases at J, with 11 bases between. The CDR3 sequence is CAISGEGGTDTQYF. The CDR3 DNA follows: TGTGCCATCAGTGGGGAAGGTGGGACAGATACGCAGTATTTT.

There are many counts of this clonotype. This rearrangement joins TRBV19 to TRBJ2-7; TRBD1 agrees at 8 bases. The CDR3 has 14 residues. CDR1 is LNHDA and CDR2 is SQIVND in the germline V gene (reference sequence). V lost 7 bases and J lost 2; bases outside the gene matches: 7. In DNA form, the CDR3 reads TGTGCCAGTAAGGCCGGGACAGGCGCCTACGAGCAGTACTTC. Its translation is CASKAGTGAYEQYF.

The sample holds a few counts of this clonotype. The chain has TRBV5-1 and TRBJ1-1; no clear D. CDR3 length: 13 amino acids. CDR1 and CDR2 (germline): SGHRS, YFSETQ. V lost 2 bases and J lost 7, with 12 bases in between. The CDR3 DNA reads TGCGCCAGCAGCTTATTAACCCGGGGTGAAGCTTTCTTT. Translation: CASSLLTRGEAFF.